This T cell receptor (beta chain) was sequenced for a study of T cell responses to AZD1222 COVID-19 vaccine. Sequencing used immunoSEQ multiplex PCR; TCRdb keeps in-frame clones, though not all of them. The sample consists of fewer than 130,000 clones, just under 95% of them appearing once. The CDR3 has 13 amino acids. Germline loops: CDR1 LGHDT, CDR2 YNNKEL (reference sequence). V was shortened by 0 bases and J by 3 bases, with 5 bases between the two germline ends. The chain couples TRBV3-1 (or the pseudogene TRBV3-2) to TRBJ1-1; D gene uncertain. This sequence was found in an adult who received the AZD1222 COVID-19 vaccine. The sequences come from peripheral blood, collected 28 days after the second AZD1222 dose. CDR3 coding DNA: TGTGCCAGCAGCCAAGAGCAGGACACTGAAGCTTTCTTT. It codes for CASSQEQDTEAFF.